The T cell receptor (beta chain) described here comes from a study of OX40 agonist ivuxolimab in advanced cancers. Overall study: The treatment was a fully human IgG2 OX40 agonist, ivuxolimab. Three partial responders included one hepatocellular carcinoma patient and two cutaneous melanoma patients.

Study findings and constraints: Compared with others, partial responders at 0.1-3.0 mg/kg displayed clonal expansion among the lowest.

CDR3 length: 16 residues. With V trimmed by 5 bases and J by 1 base, 8 bases remained unmatched. Looked up from germline, CDR1 is SGHNT and CDR2 is YYREEE (reference sequence). Assay: immunoSEQ multiplex PCR; the TCRdb copy retains only in-frame clones and omits some. Of under 60,000 clones listed, about 84% are singletons. Sampled blood was obtained at baseline, cycle 4 day 1, and cycle 7 day 1. In the case of this clone: Its antigen is not known.

The chain employs TRBV5-4 and TRBJ2-2; TRBD2 aligns across 7 bases. This sample comprised CD4+ or CD8+ T cells sorted from blood, obtained in a trial of the OX40 agonist ivuxolimab. This TCR derives from an adult with an advanced solid tumor such as melanoma, head and neck, liver or kidney cancer. CDR3 coding DNA: TGTGCCAGCAGTCGAAGCGGGGCCCAGAACACCGGGGAGCTGTTTTTT. Translation gives CASSRSGAQNTGELFF. Using reference TRBV5-4 and TRBJ2-2 for the parts outside the CDR3, the full variable domain is ETGVTQSPTHLIKTRGQQVTLRCSSQSGHNTVSWYQQALGQGPQFIFQYYREEENGRGNFPPRFSGLQFPNYSSELNVNALELDDSALYLCASSRSGAQNTGELFFGEGSRLTVL.